This T cell receptor beta chain was obtained from a study of Tregs in tolerant kidney transplant recipients. General study results and limits: The most relevant donor-specific Treg TCRbeta repertoire apparently came from expansion with activated donor B cells. Validation in larger populations is needed because few patients were studied.

Concerning this clone: Its antigen is not identified.

Unstimulated regulatory T cells (CD4+CD25+CD127-), CD4+CD25- non-regulatory cells, CD4 and CD8 cells were FACS-sorted from thawed PBMCs. Profiling relied on immunoSEQ multiplex PCR, and the TCRdb table lists in-frame clones only, not all of them. The table has 15,000 to 17,000 clones, around nine tenths seen once. Sequences were obtained from CD8+ T cells from blood. This clonotype originated in a human donor in good health.

CDR3 region: CASSFIRGYTF. The DNA of the CDR3 is TGTGCCAGCAGCTTTATTAGGGGCTACACCTTC. The chain employs TRBV7-2 and TRBJ1-2; D not certain. Germline V lookup: CDR1 SGHTA, CDR2 FQGNSA. The V end lost 3 bases, the J end lost 8 bases, and 7 bases lay between the germline ends. This CDR3 comprises 11 residues.